This T cell receptor beta chain was recorded in a study of T cell repertoires in cytomegalovirus infection. TCRdb itself ran the reads through MiXCR, one entry per CDR3 protein. The table lists about 400,000 distinct CDR3 sequences, less than 20% of them singletons. A note on this clonotype: Its matching antigen is unknown.

V gave up 3 bases and J gave up 4 bases, with 18 bases separating them. This CDR3 is built from 15 residues. The germline CDR1 and CDR2 sequences are GTSNPN and SVGIG (reference sequence). Study outcomes and limitations: Public TCR beta family frequency separated CMV-and-HLA carriers, including in an independent cohort.

The sample comprised PBMCs. The receptor's source is a human donor in good health (CMV status not recorded). Some clones in this sample may be carry-over from other donors' samples. V usage is TRBV30 and J usage is TRBJ1-2; a possible D gene is TRBD1 (6 bases). CDR3 in DNA: TGTGCCTGGAGGAAGGGGGGGGCAATTGGCTATGGCTACACCTTC. Protein: CAWRKGGAIGYGYTF.